Listed below are T cell receptor beta chains from one sample, sequenced in a study of OX40 agonist ivuxolimab in advanced cancers. TCRdb's copy holds only in-frame clones and misses some; the assay was immunoSEQ multiplex PCR. The profile covers some 42,000 clones, with more than 80% appearing a single time and over 2.5% taken by the ten largest. Sequencing used CD4+ or CD8+ T cells sorted from blood, obtained in a trial of the OX40 agonist ivuxolimab. Receptors originate from an adult with an advanced solid tumor such as melanoma, head and neck, liver or kidney cancer. Both conserved end residues are part of each CDR3. D genes are given only for firm matches. Size is stated for part of the rows, as once, few or many counts, or as a class when the clone is expanded.

16,NA,TRBJ2-2,TRBV19,TRBD2,TGTGCCAGTAGTAAAGAACTCCGGGGGGGCACCGGGGAGCTGTTTTTT,CASSKELRGGTGELFF
14,NA,TRBJ2-1,TRBV6-1,NA,TGTGCCAGCAGTGAAGGGCTCACCTACAATGAGCAGTTCTTC,CASSEGLTYNEQFF
15,once,TRBJ2-7,TRBV25-1,NA,TGTGCCAGCAGTGTCCGAGGGGGTTCCGCCTACGAGCAGTACTTC,CASSVRGGSAYEQYF
16,NA,TRBJ1-1,TRBV2,NA,TGTGCCAGCAGTGAGTGGAGGACAGCCCGAAACACTGAAGCTTTCTTT,CASSEWRTARNTEAFF
16,NA,TRBJ2-1,TRBV9,NA,TGTGCCAGCAGCTTGAATCCGGGAGTAGGCCTCAATGAGCAGTTCTTC,CASSLNPGVGLNEQFF
14,NA,TRBJ1-3,TRBV9,NA,TGTGCCAGCAGCTTTGGGGGCATAGGAAACACCATATATTTT,CASSFGGIGNTIYF
13,NA,TRBJ2-1,TRBV9,NA,TGTGCCAGCAGCGTAGATGGTAGCGATGAGCAGTTCTTC,CASSVDGSDEQFF
16,NA,TRBJ2-1,TRBV27,NA,TGTGCCAGCAGTGAACTTTCCGGGACCATCTACAATGAGCAGTTCTTC,CASSELSGTIYNEQFF
12,NA,TRBJ1-3,TRBV4-3,NA,TGCGCCAGCAGCCTTCAGCGGGACACCATATATTTT,CASSLQRDTIYF
15,NA,TRBJ1-4,TRBV6-6,NA,TGTGCCAGCAGTTACTCGTGGGGCATTCGTGAAAAACTGTTTTTT,CASSYSWGIREKLFF
18,NA,TRBJ1-4,TRBV4-2,NA,TGTGCCAGCAGCCAAGTGCGGCAGGGCGTAAGTGGGGGAGAAAAACTGTTTTTT,CASSQVRQGVSGGEKLFF
13,few,TRBJ1-2,TRBV9,NA,TGTGCCAGCAGCGCCGGAAACAGCTATGGCTACACCTTC,CASSAGNSYGYTF
15,NA,TRBJ2-1,TRBV5-4,NA,TGTGCCAGCAGCTTGGACTGGTCTGCCTACAATGAGCAGTTCTTC,CASSLDWSAYNEQFF
15,NA,TRBJ1-4,TRBV25-1,TRBD1,TGTGCCAGCAGTCTCTCCGGGACAGGGAGTGAAAAACTGTTTTTT,CASSLSGTGSEKLFF
12,NA,TRBJ2-1,TRBV5-4,NA,TGTGCCAGCAGCTTGGTCGAGAATGAGCAGTTCTTC,CASSLVENEQFF
15,NA,TRBJ1-5,TRBV5-5,NA,TGTGCCAGCAGTTACGCCGCAGGGTCTGGGCAGCCCCAGCATTTT,CASSYAAGSGQPQHF
16,few,TRBJ2-1,TRBV7-9,NA,TGTGCCAGCAGCTTAGACAGGGGCCGACTAGACAATGAGCAGTTCTTC,CASSLDRGRLDNEQFF
13,NA,TRBJ1-1,TRBV5-4,NA,TGTGCCAGCAGCTTGGGGGGGGGCACTGAAGCTTTCTTT,CASSLGGGTEAFF
14,NA,TRBJ1-5,TRBV7-8,NA,TGTGCCAGCAGCTTCACAGATAGCAATCAGCCCCAGCATTTT,CASSFTDSNQPQHF
13,NA,TRBJ1-1,TRBV6-5,TRBD1,TGTGCCAGCAGTTACGCTGGGACAGGGGAAGCTTTCTTT,CASSYAGTGEAFF
16,NA,TRBJ2-2,TRBV4-3,NA,TGCGCCAGCAGCCAAGATGTAACAGAAAACACCGGGGAGCTGTTTTTT,CASSQDVTENTGELFF
15,once,TRBJ2-3,TRBV7-3,NA,TGTGCCAGCAAGGTCGGGCAGCTAAGCACAGATACGCAGTATTTT,CASKVGQLSTDTQYF
13,NA,TRBJ1-2,TRBV7-8,TRBD1,TGTGCCAGCAGCCCCGACAGGGACTATGGCTACACCTTC,CASSPDRDYGYTF
11,NA,TRBJ2-7,TRBV7-2,NA,TGTGCCAGCAGCCTTTATTACGAGCAGTACTTC,CASSLYYEQYF
16,NA,TRBJ2-3,TRBV18,TRBD2,TGTGCCAGCTCACCGGGACTAGCGACTAGCACAGATACGCAGTATTTT,CASSPGLATSTDTQYF
14,NA,TRBJ1-2,TRBV5-1,NA,TGCGCCAGCAGCATCCCCAGGACAGTCTATGGCTACACCTTC,CASSIPRTVYGYTF
14,once,TRBJ1-4,TRBV2,TRBD1,TGTGCCAGCATTCGACAGGGAGGTAATGAAAAACTGTTTTTT,CASIRQGGNEKLFF
19,NA,TRBJ1-4,TRBV2,TRBD1,TGTGCCAGCAGTGCTAAATTGGACAGGGGAAGGGCAACTAATGAAAAACTGTTTTTT,CASSAKLDRGRATNEKLFF
15,NA,TRBJ1-2,TRBV5-4,NA,TGTGCCAGCAGCTTGTCTCAGGGGTCTTGGCGGGGCTACACCTTC,CASSLSQGSWRGYTF
14,NA,TRBJ2-3,TRBV4-1,NA,TGCGCCAGCAGCCAAGGAAGGGGTACAGATACGCAGTATTTT,CASSQGRGTDTQYF
16,NA,TRBJ1-6,TRBV2,TRBD1,TGTGCCAGCAGCGTTAGTTGGGACAGGGGTAATTCACCCCTCCACTTT,CASSVSWDRGNSPLHF
13,NA,TRBJ2-3,TRBV5-4,TRBD1,TGTGCCAGCAGCCTGGACAGGGGAGATACGCAGTATTTT,CASSLDRGDTQYF
14,NA,TRBJ1-4,TRBV7-6,NA,TGTGCCAGCAGCTTAGCAGGGGTAGGGGGAAAACTGTTTTTT,CASSLAGVGGKLFF
15,NA,TRBJ2-7,TRBV5-1,TRBD1,TGCGCCAGCAGCTCGATGGGACAGGGGGACTACGAGCAGTACTTC,CASSSMGQGDYEQYF
14,NA,TRBJ1-1,TRBV18,NA,TGTGCCAGCTCACCAAGACAGAGCTACACTGAAGCTTTCTTT,CASSPRQSYTEAFF
13,NA,TRBJ2-1,TRBV6-1,NA,TGTGCCAGCAGTTTAACATTTTTAGATGAGCAGTTCTTC,CASSLTFLDEQFF
14,NA,TRBJ2-7,TRBV4-1,NA,TGCGCCAGCAGCCATCGTGGAGGGGGATACGAGCAGTACTTC,CASSHRGGGYEQYF
16,NA,TRBJ2-2,TRBV19,NA,TGTGCCAGTAGTATTAACGGGAGAAGAGGGACCGGGGAGCTGTTTTTT,CASSINGRRGTGELFF
14,NA,TRBJ2-2,TRBV29-1,NA,TGCAGCGTTGTCGATCGGGTGAACACCGGGGAGCTGTTTTTT,CSVVDRVNTGELFF
15,NA,TRBJ1-2,TRBV6-1,NA,TGTGCCAGCAGTGAACCAGGAGGGGGTCCCTATGGCTACACCTTC,CASSEPGGGPYGYTF
13,medium-sized,TRBJ1-1,TRBV5-4,TRBD1,TGTGCCAGCAGCTTGCCAGGGGGTACTGAAGCTTTCTTT,CASSLPGGTEAFF
14,few,TRBJ2-1,TRBV27,NA,TGTGCCAGCAGTTTGGCGGGCCGGAGGAATGAGCAGTTCTTC,CASSLAGRRNEQFF
15,NA,TRBJ2-4,TRBV9,NA,TGTGCCAGCAGCGTTTCTGCCAACTCGGGAAACATTCAGTACTTC,CASSVSANSGNIQYF
15,NA,TRBJ2-1,TRBV5-1,TRBD2,TGCGCCAGCAGCTTGGGTAGCGGGGCATACAATGAGCAGTTCTTC,CASSLGSGAYNEQFF
13,NA,TRBJ2-5,TRBV30,NA,TGTGCCTGGACCCCCCGTGGGTACGAGACCCAGTACTTC,CAWTPRGYETQYF
13,NA,TRBJ2-4,TRBV6-5,NA,TGTGCCAGCATAGGACTAGCCAAAAACATTCAGTACTTC,CASIGLAKNIQYF
15,NA,TRBJ2-7,TRBV5-1,TRBD2,TGCGCCAGCAAGAACACCGCGGGAGCCACTGGGGAACAGTACTTC,CASKNTAGATGEQYF
14,NA,TRBJ2-1,TRBV29-1,NA,TGCAGCTCTGGACTACCGAGCTCCTACAATGAGCAGTTCTTC,CSSGLPSSYNEQFF
14,NA,TRBJ1-4,TRBV4-2,NA,TGTGCCAGCAGCCAAGATGGTTCCGCCGGAAAACTGTTTTTT,CASSQDGSAGKLFF
13,NA,TRBJ1-1,TRBV5-6,NA,TGTGCCAGCAGCTCTCAACCTAACACTGAAGCTTTCTTT,CASSSQPNTEAFF
13,NA,TRBJ2-1,TRBV5-4,TRBD1,TGTGCCAGCAGCAACGACAGGGTTGGTGAGCAGTTCTTC,CASSNDRVGEQFF
14,once,TRBJ1-3,TRBV13,NA,TGTGCCAGCAGCCCTCGGAGCCCTGGAAACACCATATATTTT,CASSPRSPGNTIYF
16,NA,TRBJ2-2,TRBV10-3,TRBD2,TGTGCCATCAGTGAGGAGCGGGAGGTGAACACCGGGGAGCTGTTTTTT,CAISEEREVNTGELFF
16,NA,TRBJ2-3,TRBV10-2,NA,TGCGCCATCCAACCTACGGAGAGCGGGTCCTGGGATACGCAGTATTTT,CAIQPTESGSWDTQYF
16,NA,TRBJ2-3,TRBV7-8,TRBD2,TGTGCCAGCAGCTCGGGACTAGCGGCTAGCACAGATACGCAGTATTTT,CASSSGLAASTDTQYF